These 31 T cell receptor beta chains were sequenced from one sample in a study of blood T cell repertoires in COVID-19. Produced via immunoSEQ multiplex PCR; TCRdb's table is partial and in-frame only. The sample holds tens of thousands of clones, roughly 79% seen once. Sequenced: peripheral blood. These receptors came from a man older than 75 with acute or convalescent COVID-19.

This chain uses TRBV5-5 with TRBJ2-1, with TRBD2 matching 12 bases. The CDR3 is 16 residues long. Germline V CDR1 and CDR2: SGHKS, YYEKEE (reference sequence). The V and J ends lost 2 bases and 8 bases, in that order; junction bases with no gene match: 8. The chain's CDR3 is CASSFPASGRADEQFF. The DNA for the CDR3 is TGTGCCAGCAGCTTCCCTGCTAGCGGGAGGGCCGATGAGCAGTTCTTC.

The J gene is TRBJ1-2, the V gene TRBV9; maybe TRBD1 (6 bases). Germline V gene sequence: CDR1 SGDLS, CDR2 YYNGEE. Between the trimmed V and J ends, which lost 1 base and 8 bases, there was a span of 9 bases. The CDR3 is 12 amino acids. The CDR3 DNA is TGTGCCAGCAGCGTAACAGGGAAAGGCTACACCTTC. This sequence encodes CASSVTGKGYTF. The whole variable domain, filled in from reference TRBV9 and TRBJ1-2, reads DSGVTQTPKHLITATGQRVTLRCSPRSGDLSVYWYQQSLDQGLQFLIQYYNGEERAKGNILERFSAQQFPDLHSELNLSSLELGDSALYFCASSVTGKGYTFGSGTRLTVV.

In its sample, this clone was seen a few times. This chain joins TRBV9 and TRBJ2-7; 7 bases are shared with TRBD2. Germline CDR1 is SGDLS and CDR2 is YYNGEE. This CDR3 has 14 residues. V shed 0 bases and J 2 bases; nucleotides not matched to a gene: 2. The CDR3 loop reads CASSVGGSTYEQYF. The CDR3, as DNA: TGTGCCAGCAGCGTAGGCGGGAGCACCTACGAGCAGTACTTC.

The chain employs TRBV18 and TRBJ1-3; 7 bases agree with TRBD1. This CDR3 is 18 amino acids long. After removal of 5 bases from V and 4 bases from J, the junction contained 17 bases not matched to a gene. CDR1 and CDR2 (germline): KGHSH, LQKENI. CDR3 nucleotide sequence: TGTGCCAGCTCATCGTCGTCCGGGACAGCTCACGGAGGAAACACCATATATTTT. It is translated as CASSSSSGTAHGGNTIYF. Using reference TRBV18 and TRBJ1-3 for the parts outside the CDR3, the full variable domain is NAGVMQNPRHLVRRRGQEARLRCSPMKGHSHVYWYRQLPEEGLKFMVYLQKENIIDESGMPKERFSAEFPKEGPSILRIQQVVRGDSAAYFCASSSSSGTAHGGNTIYFGEGSWLTVV.

The chain uses TRBV11-2 and TRBJ1-1; D perhaps matches TRBD1 (6 bases). Trimming removed 9 bases from V and 5 bases from J, with 22 bases in between. From germline, CDR1 is SGHAT and CDR2 FQNNGV. The CDR3 covers 15 residues. CDR3 coding DNA: TGTGCCAGTACTCCCCCCCGGGGGGCACATACTGAAGCTTTCTTT. This codes for CASTPPRGAHTEAFF.

This chain connects TRBV7-9 to TRBJ2-3; 11 nucleotides line up with TRBD2. This CDR3 has 17 residues. V dropped 5 bases and J dropped 3; count of bases not matched to a gene: 10. The germline V gene has CDR1 SEHNR and CDR2 FQNEAQ (reference sequence). CDR3 protein: CASSTGAASGGTDTQYF. Here the CDR3 DNA reads TGTGCCAGCAGCACCGGGGCGGCTAGCGGGGGGACAGATACGCAGTATTTT.

The chain carries TRBV7-2 and TRBJ2-4; TRBD1 matches at 9 bases. Unmatched junction bases numbered 5, after V lost 5 bases and J lost 0 bases. CDR1 is SGHTA, CDR2 FQGNSA, per germline. The CDR3 has 16 residues. The DNA of the CDR3 is TGTGCCAGCAGCATGGACAGGGGTCTAGCCAAAAACATTCAGTACTTC. It translates to CASSMDRGLAKNIQYF. Looking up the rest from reference TRBV7-2 and TRBJ2-4 gives the full variable domain: GAGVSQSPSNKVTEKGKDVELRCDPISGHTALYWYRQSLGQGLEFLIYFQGNSAPDKSGLPSDRFSAERTGGSVSTLTIQRTQQEDSAVYLCASSMDRGLAKNIQYFGAGTRLSVL.

This clone showed up just once. V gene TRBV6-5 combines with J gene TRBJ2-7; 7 bases match TRBD1. The CDR3 is 13 amino acids. The junction had 8 bases not matched to a gene; V was cut back by 8 bases and J by 4 bases. Germline V gene sequence: CDR1 MNHEY, CDR2 SVGAGI. The CDR3 here is CASQQGSQYEQYF. The DNA for the CDR3 is TGTGCCAGCCAACAGGGGTCCCAGTACGAGCAGTACTTC.

CDR3 in DNA: TGTGCCAGCACCCGGACAGCCCAAGAGACCCAGTACTTC. Protein product: CASTRTAQETQYF. The chain links TRBV18 to TRBJ2-5, with a possible D match to TRBD1 (6 bases). Germline assignment: CDR1 KGHSH and CDR2 LQKENI. Trimming removed 8 bases at V and 1 base at J, with 11 bases between. This CDR3 contains 13 residues.

The V and J genes are TRBV5-1 and TRBJ2-7, with D unresolved. CDR3 length: 14 residues. V lost 0 bases and J lost 1, with 8 bases in between. Germline V lookup: CDR1 SGHRS, CDR2 YFSETQ. The DNA of the CDR3 is TGCGCCAGCAGCTTGGACAGACGATCCTACGAGCAGTACTTC. This encodes CASSLDRRSYEQYF.

This clone is a singleton in its sample. The CDR3 reads CATTGLGGTDTQYF. Written as DNA, the CDR3 is TGTGCCACCACAGGGTTAGGGGGCACAGATACGCAGTATTTT. The rearrangement uses TRBV6-6 and TRBJ2-3; D is perhaps TRBD1 (6 bases). Trimming cost V 10 bases and J 1 base, with 15 bases left between them. This CDR3 is 14 amino acids long. CDR1 is MNHNY and CDR2 is SVGAGI in the germline V gene (reference sequence).

The chain recombines TRBV2 with TRBJ2-3, with D unclear. Germline V CDR1 and CDR2: SNHLY, FYNNEI. V lost 6 bases and J 4 bases, leaving 17 bases between the germline ends. The CDR3 totals 15 residues. The CDR3 DNA reads TGTGCCAGCAGCCCAGGAACCTCGATCGCAGATACGCAGTATTTT. Its translation: CASSPGTSIADTQYF.

In its sample, this clone was seen a few times. The rearrangement joins TRBV5-1 to TRBJ2-7, with TRBD1 identical over 8 bases. The CDR3 spans 15 residues. Germline V gene sequence: CDR1 SGHRS, CDR2 YFSETQ. V shed 4 bases, J shed 2 bases, and the junction held 8 bases outside the gene matches. The DNA for the CDR3 is TGCGCCAGCAGCCCACGGACAGGGTTCCCCTACGAGCAGTACTTC. Translating it yields CASSPRTGFPYEQYF. Looking up the rest from reference TRBV5-1 and TRBJ2-7 gives the full variable domain: KAGVTQTPRYLIKTRGQQVTLSCSPISGHRSVSWYQQTPGQGLQFLFEYFSETQRNKGNFPGRFSGRQFSNSRSEMNVSTLELGDSALYLCASSPRTGFPYEQYFGPGTRLTVT.

In its sample, this clone was seen once. The genes are TRBV18 and TRBJ1-2; D is ambiguous. CDR1 and CDR2 from the germline V gene are KGHSH and LQKENI. The CDR3 contains 15 residues. The germline V and J ends were trimmed by 6 bases and 0 bases, with 14 bases remaining between them. CDR3 in DNA: TGTGCCAGCTCGGCGGGCGGACTTTCTAACTATGGCTACACCTTC. The encoded protein is CASSAGGLSNYGYTF.

The genes are TRBV15 and TRBJ2-1; 11 nucleotides align to TRBD2. Germline trimming cut 0 bases from V and 7 bases from J; bases unmatched to any gene: 5. The CDR3 is made up of 16 amino acids. Per germline, CDR1 LNHNV and CDR2 YYDKDF (reference sequence). CDR3 sequence (DNA): TGTGCCACCAGCAGAGACCCTAGCGGGAGGACAAATGAGCAGTTCTTC. Translation gives CATSRDPSGRTNEQFF.

The V and J genes are TRBV30 and TRBJ1-6; TRBD1 might be the D (5 bases). V dropped 0 bases and J dropped 9 bases, with 12 bases sitting between them. This CDR3 spans 14 amino acids. Germline assignment: CDR1 GTSNPN and CDR2 SVGIG (reference sequence). The CDR3 nucleotides are TGTGCCTGGAGTGTACTTAGGGGTAGTTCACCCCTCCACTTT. This translates into CAWSVLRGSSPLHF. Full variable domain (outside the CDR3, taken from reference TRBV30 and TRBJ1-6): SQTIHQWPATLVQPVGSPLSLECTVEGTSNPNLYWYRQAAGRGLQLLFYSVGIGQISSEVPQNLSASRPQDRQFILSSKKLLLSDSGFYLCAWSVLRGSSPLHFGNGTRLTVT.

The chain uses TRBV28 and TRBJ1-2, with a possible D match to TRBD1 (6 bases). CDR3 size: 13 residues. Deletions cut 2 bases from V and 4 bases from J, with 8 bases between. CDR1 MDHEN and CDR2 SYDVKM come from the germline V gene. The DNA for the CDR3 is TGTGCCAGCAGTTTACAGGGGAGCTATGGCTACACCTTC. Encoded protein: CASSLQGSYGYTF.

The chain employs TRBV5-1 and TRBJ1-1; D is perhaps TRBD1 (6 bases). V dropped 5 bases and J dropped 4 bases, with 9 bases sitting between them. Per germline, CDR1 SGHRS and CDR2 YFSETQ. The CDR3 sequence is 12 residues long. CDR3 sequence reads: CASRGGGTEAFF. The CDR3 region has the DNA TGCGCCAGCAGGGGAGGGGGCACTGAAGCTTTCTTT.

The chain has TRBV7-9 and TRBJ2-2, with 9 bases aligning to TRBD2. V trimming: 4 bases; J trimming: 1 base; junction bases outside the gene matches: 4. Germline V gene sequence: CDR1 SEHNR, CDR2 FQNEAQ (reference sequence). This CDR3 is 16 amino acids long. DNA for the CDR3: TGTGCCAGCAGCTCCCCTAGCGGGAAGAACACCGGGGAGCTGTTTTTT. Translation gives CASSSPSGKNTGELFF.

J is TRBJ2-1 and V is TRBV4-1; 14 bases align to TRBD2. V shed 0 bases, J shed 7 bases, and the junction held 8 bases outside the gene matches. Germline CDR1 is MGHRA and CDR2 is YSYEKL. This CDR3 is built from 18 residues. In nucleotides, the CDR3 is TGCGCCAGCAGCCAAGATCCCAGGACTAGCGGGAGGAGAAATGAGCAGTTCTTC. Translating it yields CASSQDPRTSGRRNEQFF.

This clone was observed a handful of times. The genes are TRBV28 and TRBJ2-5, with 8 bases matching TRBD2. V was clipped by 5 bases and J by 2 bases; unmatched bases: 7. Germline loops: CDR1 MDHEN, CDR2 SYDVKM. This CDR3 has 15 amino acids. The chain's CDR3 is CASSPRLAGQETQYF. CDR3 coding DNA: TGTGCCAGCAGTCCCCGGTTAGCGGGACAAGAGACCCAGTACTTC.

The chain recombines TRBV19 with TRBJ2-1; no clear D. V lost 6 bases and J lost 2, with 11 bases in between. Germline loops: CDR1 LNHDA, CDR2 SQIVND (reference sequence). The CDR3 is 14 amino acids. As DNA, the CDR3 is TGTGCCAGTAGAAAGGTTGGAGCCTACAATGAGCAGTTCTTC. Its translation is CASRKVGAYNEQFF.

The chain couples TRBV29-1 to TRBJ2-3, with 8 bases aligning to TRBD2. Germline V CDR1 and CDR2: SQVTM, ANQGSEA. There are 13 residues in the CDR3. The trim removed 4 bases at V and 7 bases at J, leaving 7 bases unmatched. The CDR3 is CSVVPGLGNTQYF. CDR3 DNA: TGCAGCGTTGTCCCGGGACTAGGAAATACGCAGTATTTT.

The V call is TRBV5-1, the J call TRBJ2-5, with 10 bases matching TRBD1. V gave up 2 bases and J gave up 1 base; unmatched junction bases: 2. Germline CDR1 and CDR2: SGHRS and YFSETQ. The CDR3 contains 15 residues. The CDR3 DNA is TGCGCCAGCAGCTTAGGGACAGGGGCCCAAGAGACCCAGTACTTC. It translates to CASSLGTGAQETQYF.

This chain connects TRBV9 to TRBJ2-7; D is unclear. The CDR3 is 12 residues long. Germline CDR1 and CDR2: SGDLS and YYNGEE. Trimming removed 0 bases at V and 7 bases at J, with 8 bases between. The CDR3, as DNA: TGTGCCAGCAGCGTAGACCCGGGTGAGCAGTACTTC. It is translated as CASSVDPGEQYF.

The rearrangement uses TRBV7-9 and TRBJ2-1; 11 bases match TRBD2. Germline CDR1 reads SEHNR; CDR2 reads FQNEAQ (reference sequence). The length of the CDR3 is 16 residues. V shed 4 bases and J 9 bases; nucleotides not matched to a gene: 11. CDR3 bases: TGTGCCAGCAGCTCGCCCACTAGCGGGAGAGGGTCTGAGCAGTTCTTC. Its translation is CASSSPTSGRGSEQFF.

This clone showed up just a few times. The chain employs TRBV5-1 and TRBJ1-2, with D possibly being TRBD1 (5 bases). Trimming cost V 4 bases and J 5 bases, with 9 bases left between them. The CDR3 is made up of 12 amino acids. Germline V gene data show CDR1 as SGHRS and CDR2 as YFSETQ. CDR3 nucleotides: TGCGCCAGCAGCCCGGGGGGATATGGCTACACCTTC. This codes for CASSPGGYGYTF.

The chain couples TRBV7-3 to TRBJ2-2; the match to TRBD2 covers 7 bases. This CDR3 comprises 15 residues. CDR1 SGHTA and CDR2 FQGTGA come from the germline V gene. V lost 1 base to trimming and J lost 7 bases; unmatched junction nucleotides: 6. The CDR3 nucleotides are TGTGCCAGCAGCTTAAATGGGAGGGGAGGCGGGGAGCTGTTTTTT. As protein: CASSLNGRGGGELFF.

The J gene is TRBJ1-4, the V gene TRBV2, with 10 bases matching TRBD1. The ends lost 5 bases at V and 7 bases at J; junction bases unmatched: 4. Germline V CDR1 and CDR2: SNHLY, FYNNEI. CDR3 length: 14 amino acids. This CDR3 reads CASSRDRGFEKLFF. In nucleotides, the CDR3 is TGTGCCAGCAGTCGGGACAGGGGTTTTGAAAAACTGTTTTTT.

The chain carries TRBV15 and TRBJ2-1; D perhaps matches TRBD2 (6 bases). The CDR3 runs to 14 residues. Germline assignment: CDR1 LNHNV and CDR2 YYDKDF (reference sequence). Trimming took off 4 bases at V and 6 bases at J, with 13 bases between the two ends. CDR3 in amino acids: CATSKLAETNEQFF. The DNA of the CDR3 is TGTGCCACCAGCAAATTAGCGGAGACCAATGAGCAGTTCTTC.

The chain recombines TRBV30 with TRBJ2-6, with 7 bases identical to TRBD2. Unmatched junction bases numbered 15, after V lost 4 bases and J lost 0 bases. The CDR3 totals 19 residues. Germline CDR1 and CDR2: GTSNPN and SVGIG (reference sequence). The CDR3 sequence: CAWTSRGVFQSSGANVLTF. CDR3 nucleotides: TGTGCCTGGACCTCCCGGGGGGTTTTCCAGAGCTCTGGGGCCAACGTCCTGACTTTC.